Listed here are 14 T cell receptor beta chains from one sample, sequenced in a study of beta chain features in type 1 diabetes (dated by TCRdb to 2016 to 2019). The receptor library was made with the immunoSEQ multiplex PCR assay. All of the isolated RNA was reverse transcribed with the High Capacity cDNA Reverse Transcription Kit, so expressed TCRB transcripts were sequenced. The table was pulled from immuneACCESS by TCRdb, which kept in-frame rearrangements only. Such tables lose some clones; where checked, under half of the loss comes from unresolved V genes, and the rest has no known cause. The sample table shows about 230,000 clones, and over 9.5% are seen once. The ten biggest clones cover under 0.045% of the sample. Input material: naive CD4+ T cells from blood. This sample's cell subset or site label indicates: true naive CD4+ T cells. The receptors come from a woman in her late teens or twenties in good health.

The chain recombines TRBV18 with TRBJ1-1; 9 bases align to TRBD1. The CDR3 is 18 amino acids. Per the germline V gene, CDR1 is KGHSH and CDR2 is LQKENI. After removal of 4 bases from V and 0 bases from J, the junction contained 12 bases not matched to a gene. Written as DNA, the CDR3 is TGTGCCAGCTCACAACTACCGGGACAGGGTGGGATGAACACTGAAGCTTTCTTT. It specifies CASSQLPGQGGMNTEAFF.

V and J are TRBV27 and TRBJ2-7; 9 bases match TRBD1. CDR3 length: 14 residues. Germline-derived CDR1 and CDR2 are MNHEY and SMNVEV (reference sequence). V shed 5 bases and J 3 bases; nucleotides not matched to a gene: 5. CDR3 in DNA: TGTGCCAGCAGTACCAAGACAGGGGGCTACGAGCAGTACTTC. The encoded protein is CASSTKTGGYEQYF.

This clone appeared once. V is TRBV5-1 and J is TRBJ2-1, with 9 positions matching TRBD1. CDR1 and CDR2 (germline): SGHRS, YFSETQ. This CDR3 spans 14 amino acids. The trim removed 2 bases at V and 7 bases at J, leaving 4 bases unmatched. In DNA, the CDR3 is TGCGCCAGCAGCTTCGACAGGGGGACAAATGAGCAGTTCTTC. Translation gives CASSFDRGTNEQFF.

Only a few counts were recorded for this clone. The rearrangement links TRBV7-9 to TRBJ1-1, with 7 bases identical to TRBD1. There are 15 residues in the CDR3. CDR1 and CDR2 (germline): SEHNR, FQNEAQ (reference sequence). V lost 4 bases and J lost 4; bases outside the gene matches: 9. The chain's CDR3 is CASSSPGQRSTEAFF. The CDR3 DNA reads TGTGCCAGCAGCTCCCCGGGACAGCGGAGCACTGAAGCTTTCTTT.

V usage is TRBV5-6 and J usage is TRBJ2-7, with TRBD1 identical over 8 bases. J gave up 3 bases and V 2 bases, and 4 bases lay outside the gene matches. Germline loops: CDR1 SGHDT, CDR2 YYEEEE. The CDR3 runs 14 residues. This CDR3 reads CASSLLQGGYEQYF. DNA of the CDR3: TGTGCCAGCAGCTTATTACAGGGGGGCTACGAGCAGTACTTC.

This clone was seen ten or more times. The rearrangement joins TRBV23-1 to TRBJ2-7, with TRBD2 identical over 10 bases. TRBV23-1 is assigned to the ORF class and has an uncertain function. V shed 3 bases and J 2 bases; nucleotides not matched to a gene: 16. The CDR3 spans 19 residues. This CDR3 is CASSQLSWASGSPTYEQYF. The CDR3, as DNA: TGCGCCAGCAGTCAGCTGTCATGGGCTAGCGGGAGCCCTACCTACGAGCAGTACTTC.

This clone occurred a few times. The CDR3 region is CASSQDGIAGRGGTQYF. In nucleotides, the CDR3 is TGCGCCAGCAGCCAAGATGGGATAGCGGGGAGGGGGGGGACCCAGTACTTC. This chain joins TRBV4-1 and TRBJ2-5; 8 bases map to TRBD2. Unmatched junction bases numbered 13, after V lost 0 bases and J lost 7 bases. Germline CDR1 and CDR2: MGHRA and YSYEKL. There are 17 residues in the CDR3.

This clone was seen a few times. CDR3 in DNA: TGTGCCAGCAAGGGGACAGGGACTAATCAGCCCCAGCATTTT. Protein product: CASKGTGTNQPQHF. The chain couples TRBV6-6 to TRBJ1-5, with 9 bases fitting TRBD1. Germline CDR1 MNHNY, CDR2 SVGAGI (reference sequence). The CDR3 has 14 amino acids. V gave up 7 bases and J gave up 4 bases; unmatched junction bases: 5.

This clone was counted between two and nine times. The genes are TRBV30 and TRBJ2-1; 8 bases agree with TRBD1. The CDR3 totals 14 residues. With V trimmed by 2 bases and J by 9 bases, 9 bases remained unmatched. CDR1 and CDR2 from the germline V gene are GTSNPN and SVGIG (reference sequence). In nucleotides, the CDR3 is TGTGCCTGGAGTCGCCGGGACAGGACTTTTGAGCAGTTCTTC. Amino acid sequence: CAWSRRDRTFEQFF.

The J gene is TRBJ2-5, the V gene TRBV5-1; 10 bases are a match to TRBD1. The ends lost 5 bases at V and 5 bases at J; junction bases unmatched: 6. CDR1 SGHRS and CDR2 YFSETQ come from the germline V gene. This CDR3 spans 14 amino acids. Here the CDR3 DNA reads TGCGCCAGCAGTAACCCGGACAGGGGGGAGACCCAGTACTTC. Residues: CASSNPDRGETQYF.

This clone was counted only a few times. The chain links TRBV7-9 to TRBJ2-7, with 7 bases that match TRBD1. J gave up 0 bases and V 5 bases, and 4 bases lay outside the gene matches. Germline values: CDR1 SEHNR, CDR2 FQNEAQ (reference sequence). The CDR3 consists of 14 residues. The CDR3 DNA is TGTGCCAGCAGCGCCCGGGACAGCTCCTACGAGCAGTACTTC. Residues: CASSARDSSYEQYF. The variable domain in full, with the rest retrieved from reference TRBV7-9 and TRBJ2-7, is DTGVSQNPRHKITKRGQNVTFRCDPISEHNRLYWYRQTLGQGPEFLTYFQNEAQLEKSRLLSDRFSAERPKGSFSTLEIQRTEQGDSAMYLCASSARDSSYEQYFGPGTRLTVT.

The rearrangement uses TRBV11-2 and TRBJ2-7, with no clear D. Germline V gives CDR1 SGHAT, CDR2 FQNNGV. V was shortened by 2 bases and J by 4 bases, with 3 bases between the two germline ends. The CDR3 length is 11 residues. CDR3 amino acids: CASSLTYEQYF. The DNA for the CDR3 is TGTGCCAGCAGCTTAACTTACGAGCAGTACTTC.

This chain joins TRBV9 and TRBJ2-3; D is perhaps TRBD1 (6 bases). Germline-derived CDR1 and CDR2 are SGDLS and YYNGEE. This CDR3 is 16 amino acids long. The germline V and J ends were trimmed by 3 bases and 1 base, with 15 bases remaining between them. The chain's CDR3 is CASSGLQGVGTDTQYF. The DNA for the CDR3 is TGTGCCAGCAGCGGATTACAGGGTGTTGGCACAGATACGCAGTATTTT.

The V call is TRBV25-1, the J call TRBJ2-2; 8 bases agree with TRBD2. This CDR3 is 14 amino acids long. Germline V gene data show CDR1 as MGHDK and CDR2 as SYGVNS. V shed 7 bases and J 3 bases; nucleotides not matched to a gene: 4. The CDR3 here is CASNPAGDTGELFF. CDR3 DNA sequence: TGTGCCAGCAATCCAGCGGGGGACACCGGGGAGCTGTTTTTT.